This T cell receptor (beta chain) was recovered during a study of cytomegalovirus exposure and HLA in healthy donors. The PCR ran on 60 Vbeta and 13 Jbeta primers. Some clones are missing from TCRdb's copy, which holds only in-frame ones; the method was immunoSEQ multiplex PCR. The table has some 190,000 clones, about 90% seen once. CDR1 and CDR2 (germline): MNHEY, SVGAGI. This CDR3 has 15 amino acids. With V trimmed by 5 bases and J by 5 bases, 11 bases remained unmatched. The rearrangement joins TRBV6-5 to TRBJ1-1; TRBD1 matches 7 bases. The sample was PBMCs. This receptor was identified in a man between 25 and 39 years old in good health and CMV-seronegative. Written as DNA, the CDR3 is TGTGCCAGCAGTACCCGGTCCAGGGGGAGAACTGAAGCTTTCTTT. Translation gives CASSTRSRGRTEAFF.